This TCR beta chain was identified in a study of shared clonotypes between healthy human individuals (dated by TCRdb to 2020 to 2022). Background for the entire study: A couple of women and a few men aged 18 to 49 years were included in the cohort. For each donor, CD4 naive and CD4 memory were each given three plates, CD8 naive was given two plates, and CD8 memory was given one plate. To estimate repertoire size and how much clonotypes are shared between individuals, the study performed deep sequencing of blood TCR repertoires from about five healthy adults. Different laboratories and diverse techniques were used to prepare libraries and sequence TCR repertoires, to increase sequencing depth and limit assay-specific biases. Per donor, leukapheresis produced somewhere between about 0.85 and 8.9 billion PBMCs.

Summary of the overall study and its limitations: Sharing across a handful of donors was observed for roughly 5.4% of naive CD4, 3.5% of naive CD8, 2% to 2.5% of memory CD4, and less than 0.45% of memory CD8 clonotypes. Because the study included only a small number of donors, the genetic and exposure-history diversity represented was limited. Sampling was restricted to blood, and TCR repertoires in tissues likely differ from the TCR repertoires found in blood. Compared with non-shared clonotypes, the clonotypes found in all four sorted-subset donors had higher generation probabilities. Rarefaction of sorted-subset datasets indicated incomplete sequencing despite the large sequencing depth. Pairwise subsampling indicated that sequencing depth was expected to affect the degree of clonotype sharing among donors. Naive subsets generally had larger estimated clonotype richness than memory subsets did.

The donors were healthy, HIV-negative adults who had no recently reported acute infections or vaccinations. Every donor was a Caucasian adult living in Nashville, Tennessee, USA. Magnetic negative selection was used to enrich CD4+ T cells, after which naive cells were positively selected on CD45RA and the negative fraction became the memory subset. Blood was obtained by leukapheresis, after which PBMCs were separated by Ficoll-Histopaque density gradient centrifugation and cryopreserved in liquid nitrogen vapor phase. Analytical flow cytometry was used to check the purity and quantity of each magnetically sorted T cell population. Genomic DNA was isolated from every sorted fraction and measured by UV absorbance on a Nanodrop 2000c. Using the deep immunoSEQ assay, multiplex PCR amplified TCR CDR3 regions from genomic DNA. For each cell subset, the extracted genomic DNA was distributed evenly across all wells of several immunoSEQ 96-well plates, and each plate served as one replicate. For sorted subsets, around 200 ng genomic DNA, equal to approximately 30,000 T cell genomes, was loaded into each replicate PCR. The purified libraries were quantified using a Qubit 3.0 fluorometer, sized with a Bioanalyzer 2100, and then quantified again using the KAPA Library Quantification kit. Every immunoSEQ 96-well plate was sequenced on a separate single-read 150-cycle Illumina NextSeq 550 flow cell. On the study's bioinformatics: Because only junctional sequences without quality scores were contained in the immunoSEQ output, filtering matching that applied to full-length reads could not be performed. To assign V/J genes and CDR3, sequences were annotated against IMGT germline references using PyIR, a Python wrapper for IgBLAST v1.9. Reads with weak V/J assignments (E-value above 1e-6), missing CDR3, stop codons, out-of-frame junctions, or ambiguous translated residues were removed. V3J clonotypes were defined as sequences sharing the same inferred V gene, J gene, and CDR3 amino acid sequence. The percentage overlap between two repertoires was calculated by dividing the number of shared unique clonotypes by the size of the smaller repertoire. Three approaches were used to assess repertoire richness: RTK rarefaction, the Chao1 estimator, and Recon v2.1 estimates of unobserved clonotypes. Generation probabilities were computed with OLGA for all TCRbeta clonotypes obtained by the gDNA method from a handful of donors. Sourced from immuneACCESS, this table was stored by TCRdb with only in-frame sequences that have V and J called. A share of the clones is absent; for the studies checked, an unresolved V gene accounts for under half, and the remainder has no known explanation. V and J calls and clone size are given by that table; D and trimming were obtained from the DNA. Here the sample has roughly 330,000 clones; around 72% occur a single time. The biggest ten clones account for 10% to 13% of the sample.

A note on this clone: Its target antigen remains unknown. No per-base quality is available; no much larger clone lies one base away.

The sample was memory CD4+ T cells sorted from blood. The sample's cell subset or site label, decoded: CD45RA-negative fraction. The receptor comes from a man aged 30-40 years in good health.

The nucleotides read TGTGCCAGCAGTTTAGCGGCCTTGAATGGCTACACCTTC. This is translated as CASSLAALNGYTF. The rearranged chain carries TRBV28 and TRBJ1-2; the D gene remains uncertain. CDR1 is given as MDHEN and CDR2 as SYDVKM, both from the germline V gene. Reading from cysteine to phenylalanine, the CDR3 counts 13 amino acids. Of the read, only the CDR3 DNA is kept; its 39 bases are in frame from base 1. Trimming at the junction amounts to 2 bases on V and 6 bases on J, and the germline ends lie 10 bases apart.